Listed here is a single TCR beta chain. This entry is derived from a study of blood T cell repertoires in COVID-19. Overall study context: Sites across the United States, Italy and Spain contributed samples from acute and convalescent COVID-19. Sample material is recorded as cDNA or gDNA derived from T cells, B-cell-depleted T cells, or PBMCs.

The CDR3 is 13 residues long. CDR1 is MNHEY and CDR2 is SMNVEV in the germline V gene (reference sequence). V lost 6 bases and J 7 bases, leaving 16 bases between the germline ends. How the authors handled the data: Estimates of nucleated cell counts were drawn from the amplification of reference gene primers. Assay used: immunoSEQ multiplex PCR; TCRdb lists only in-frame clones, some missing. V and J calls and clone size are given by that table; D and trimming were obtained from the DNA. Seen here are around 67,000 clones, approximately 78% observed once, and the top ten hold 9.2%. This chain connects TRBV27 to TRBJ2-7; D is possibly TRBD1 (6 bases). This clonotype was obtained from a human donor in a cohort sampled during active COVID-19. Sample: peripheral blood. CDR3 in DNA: TGTGCCAGCAGCACAGGGAGTTACGGGGAGCAGTACTTC. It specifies CASSTGSYGEQYF.